The rows below give T cell receptor beta chains drawn from one sample of a study of blood T cell repertoires in COVID-19. Profiled with immunoSEQ multiplex PCR; TCRdb holds only in-frame clones, not every one. The sample carries a few hundred thousand clones, roughly 89% recorded once. Sample: peripheral blood. These receptors were collected from a man in his sixties who had recovered from COVID-19. CDR3s include the opening cysteine and the closing phenylalanine or tryptophan. A D gene is named only where the DNA matches it firmly. The size of a clone is reported for some rows only, either as once, few or many, or as a class for expanded clones.

.,.,TRBJ2-1,TRBV24-1,CATSRQGSNEQFF,TGTGCCACCAGTCGGCAGGGCTCCAATGAGCAGTTCTTC
.,TRBD2,TRBJ2-1,TRBV10-2,CASSGTSGRSGNEQFF,TGCGCCAGCAGCGGGACTAGCGGGAGATCCGGCAATGAGCAGTTCTTC
.,.,TRBJ2-3,TRBV5-1,CASSPLWGGTADTQYF,TGCGCCAGCAGCCCCTTGTGGGGGGGCACGGCAGATACGCAGTATTTT
.,.,TRBJ1-2,TRBV12-3/TRBV12-4,CASSSQGFYGYTF,TGTGCCAGCAGTTCACAGGGTTTCTATGGCTACACCTTC
.,.,TRBJ1-5,TRBV28,CASSLDQDWNNQPQHF,TGTGCCAGCAGTTTAGACCAGGACTGGAACAATCAGCCCCAGCATTTT
.,.,TRBJ2-2,TRBV25-1,CASSEYQGFGELFF,TGTGCCAGCAGTGAATATCAGGGTTTCGGGGAGCTGTTTTTT
.,.,TRBJ2-1,TRBV4-2,CASSQQGLANSYNEQFF,TGTGCCAGCAGCCAGCAAGGCCTAGCCAACTCCTACAATGAGCAGTTCTTC
.,.,TRBJ1-5,TRBV7-2,CASSPQGYSNQPQHF,TGTGCCAGCAGCCCTCAGGGGTATAGCAATCAGCCCCAGCATTTT
.,.,TRBJ2-7,TRBV5-1,CASSIQGYEQYF,TGCGCCAGCAGCATACAGGGTTACGAGCAGTACTTC
.,.,TRBJ1-3,TRBV19,CASDIQGWGNTIYF,TGTGCCAGTGATATACAGGGATGGGGAAACACCATATATTTT
.,.,TRBJ2-7,TRBV19,CASSADSSYEQYF,TGTGCCAGTAGTGCTGACAGCTCCTACGAGCAGTACTTC
.,.,TRBJ2-7,TRBV5-8,CASSLRSYEQYF,TGTGCCAGCAGCTTGCGGTCCTACGAGCAGTACTTC
.,.,TRBJ1-1,TRBV5-6,CASSLGQEAFF,TGTGCCAGCAGCTTGGGACAGGAAGCTTTCTTT
.,.,TRBJ2-7,TRBV2,CASTEGYPSYEQYF,TGTGCCAGCACCGAGGGTTATCCTTCCTACGAGCAGTACTTC
.,.,TRBJ2-2,TRBV5-1,CASSLTGKGLTGELFF,TGCGCCAGCAGCTTAACAGGGAAAGGACTGACCGGGGAGCTGTTTTTT
.,.,TRBJ2-4,TRBV15,CATSTDPPGSVLDIQYF,TGTGCCACCAGCACAGATCCTCCAGGGTCCGTTTTGGACATTCAGTACTTC
.,.,TRBJ1-2,TRBV19,CASSIGRGDNYGYTF,TGTGCCAGTAGTATAGGTCGGGGGGACAACTATGGCTACACCTTC
once,.,TRBJ2-5,TRBV14,CASSLAPQETQYF,TGTGCCAGCAGCCTAGCGCCTCAAGAGACCCAGTACTTC
.,.,TRBJ2-4,TRBV11-1,CASSLGQQAKNIQYF,TGTGCCAGCAGCTTAGGACAGCAAGCCAAAAACATTCAGTACTTC
.,.,TRBJ2-3,TRBV7-2,CASSLNPGGTDTQYF,TGTGCCAGCAGCTTAAATCCGGGAGGCACAGATACGCAGTATTTT
.,TRBD2,TRBJ2-7,TRBV19,CASSTRETYEQYF,TGTGCCAGTAGTACGCGGGAGACCTACGAGCAGTACTTC
.,.,TRBJ1-2,TRBV2,CASRNSGANYGYTF,TGTGCCAGCAGGAACTCAGGGGCTAACTATGGCTACACCTTC
once,.,TRBJ1-1,TRBV3-1/TRBV3-2,CASSQEQTNTEAFF,TGTGCCAGCAGCCAAGAGCAGACTAACACTGAAGCTTTCTTT
once,.,TRBJ1-1,TRBV2,CASSRGSGSTEAFF,TGTGCCAGCAGCCGGGGGTCCGGGAGCACTGAAGCTTTCTTT
few,.,TRBJ1-5,TRBV11-2,CASSPGEGHQPQHF,TGTGCCAGCAGCCCAGGGGAGGGGCATCAGCCCCAGCATTTT
few,TRBD1,TRBJ1-6,TRBV5-6,CASSPRQGANNSPLHF,TGTGCCAGCAGCCCCAGACAGGGGGCGAATAATTCACCCCTCCACTTT
.,.,TRBJ1-1,TRBV12-3/TRBV12-4,CASSAGTEAFF,TGTGCCAGCAGCGCCGGGACTGAAGCTTTCTTT
.,TRBD2,TRBJ2-2,TRBV24-1,CATSAPGTSVNTGELFF,TGTGCCACCAGTGCCCCCGGGACTAGCGTGAACACCGGGGAGCTGTTTTTT
.,TRBD2,TRBJ2-1,TRBV7-6,CASSLASGGPYNEQFF,TGTGCCAGCAGCTTAGCTAGCGGGGGGCCTTACAATGAGCAGTTCTTC
.,TRBD1,TRBJ1-6,TRBV5-6,CASSLTGGNSPLHF,TGTGCCAGCAGCCTGACAGGGGGAAATTCACCCCTCCACTTT
.,TRBD1,TRBJ2-2,TRBV19,CASSMWTGGDRELFF,TGTGCCAGTAGTATGTGGACAGGGGGGGACCGGGAGCTGTTTTTT
.,.,TRBJ1-1,TRBV7-8,CASSLSDNRAEAFF,TGTGCCAGCAGCTTATCGGACAATCGTGCTGAAGCTTTCTTT
.,.,TRBJ2-1,TRBV5-1,CASSFESKLVHEQFF,TGCGCCAGCAGCTTTGAGTCCAAACTAGTCCATGAGCAGTTCTTC
.,TRBD2,TRBJ2-7,TRBV10-2,CASSEYLTGGPYEQYF,TGCGCCAGCAGTGAATACCTAACGGGAGGGCCCTACGAGCAGTACTTC
.,.,TRBJ2-1,TRBV6-1,CASSEGRGDYNEQFF,TGTGCCAGCAGTGAAGGGCGGGGTGACTACAATGAGCAGTTCTTC
.,TRBD2,TRBJ2-7,TRBV2,CASSPLAELAGAAYEQYF,TGTGCCAGCAGTCCCCTGGCGGAACTAGCGGGAGCGGCCTACGAGCAGTACTTC
.,.,TRBJ2-2,TRBV5-8,CASRPRVLGTGELFF,TGTGCCAGCAGACCTCGGGTACTAGGGACCGGGGAGCTGTTTTTT
.,.,TRBJ1-6,TRBV9,CASNTGGAPLHF,TGTGCCAGCAACACAGGAGGGGCACCCCTCCACTTT
.,TRBD2,TRBJ2-1,TRBV30,CAWSTQLAGGLAFF,TGTGCCTGGAGTACCCAACTAGCGGGAGGGCTAGCGTTCTTC
.,TRBD2,TRBJ2-1,TRBV28,CASSLFGTSGSYEQFF,TGTGCCAGCAGTTTATTCGGGACTAGCGGGAGTTATGAGCAGTTCTTC
.,.,TRBJ2-7,TRBV5-1,CASRETTWTADYEQYF,TGCGCCAGCAGAGAGACCACCTGGACAGCTGACTACGAGCAGTACTTC
.,TRBD1,TRBJ2-5,TRBV29-1,CSVATGGRETQYF,TGCAGCGTTGCCACAGGGGGCCGAGAGACCCAGTACTTC
once,.,TRBJ2-3,TRBV5-5,CASSLGARAADTQYF,TGTGCCAGCAGCTTGGGGGCCAGGGCCGCAGATACGCAGTATTTT
once,.,TRBJ1-1,TRBV21-1,CASSKAGDGTKGRNTEAFF,TGTGCCAGCAGCAAAGCTGGAGACGGGACAAAAGGGAGAAACACTGAAGCTTTCTTT
.,.,TRBJ1-4,TRBV30,CAWSVRGEKLFF,TGTGCCTGGAGTGTCCGGGGTGAAAAACTGTTTTTT
.,.,TRBJ1-1,TRBV30,CAWSRGGPPEAFF,TGTGCCTGGAGTCGAGGGGGACCTCCTGAAGCTTTCTTT
.,TRBD2,TRBJ2-5,TRBV19,CASTISVLAGETQYF,TGTGCCAGTACCATCTCGGTACTAGCGGGAGAGACCCAGTACTTC
.,.,TRBJ2-2,TRBV7-3,CASSPSGAPGELFF,TGTGCCAGCAGCCCCTCAGGGGCCCCCGGGGAGCTGTTTTTT
.,.,TRBJ1-5,TRBV30,CAWSVDSHPREPQHF,TGTGCCTGGAGTGTAGACAGTCATCCCAGGGAGCCCCAGCATTTT
.,TRBD1,TRBJ2-2,TRBV6-6,CASSRQGASGELFF,TGTGCCAGCAGCCGACAGGGGGCAAGCGGGGAGCTGTTTTTT
.,TRBD1,TRBJ1-1,TRBV2,CASSRDRGLLEAFF,TGTGCCAGCAGTCGGGACAGGGGGCTTCTTGAAGCTTTCTTT
.,TRBD2,TRBJ2-3,TRBV6-5,CASRGSGSRTDTQYF,TGTGCCAGCAGGGGTAGCGGGAGCCGCACAGATACGCAGTATTTT
.,.,TRBJ2-3,TRBV28,CASSTPGADTQYF,TGTGCCAGCAGTACCCCAGGGGCAGATACGCAGTATTTT
.,.,TRBJ2-1,TRBV19,CASSSQRARSYNEQFF,TGTGCCAGTAGTTCCCAGCGGGCCCGCTCCTACAATGAGCAGTTCTTC